These T cell receptor beta chains were read from a single sample in a study of blood T cell repertoires in COVID-19. The method was immunoSEQ multiplex PCR; TCRdb's version includes in-frame clones alone and lacks a portion of them. The sample lists about 490,000 clones; 70% to 90% were seen once. The sequenced sample consisted of peripheral blood. Every receptor here comes from a human donor in a cohort sampled during active COVID-19. Each CDR3 is given without its conserved first and last residue.

TRBJ1-1 | 12 | TRBV27 | ASRRLGSGGEAF
TRBJ2-7 | 13 | TRBV7-9 | ASSSSLAGGSEQY
TRBJ1-1 | 11 | TRBV6-5 | ASSRGGGFEAF
TRBJ2-7 | 16 | TRBV14 | ASSLQLGYKDNYYEQY
TRBJ1-6 | 12 | TRBV5-6 | ASSLGRQGSPLH
TRBJ1-2 | 10 | TRBV24-1 | ATGGGTYGYT
TRBJ2-3 | 11 | TRBV10-3 | AISERTAYTQY
TRBJ1-1 | 14 | TRBV4-1 | ASSQGSAGGGTEAF
TRBJ2-1 | 10 | TRBV19 | ASSTLHNEQF
TRBJ1-2 | 12 | TRBV6-5 | ASTSSGPNYGYT
TRBJ2-1 | 15 | TRBV5-1 | ASSLEPARTFGNEQF
TRBJ2-3 | 11 | TRBV19 | ASSMADLDTQY
TRBJ2-3 | 17 | TRBV15 | ATSRYRRSGRPSTDTQY
TRBJ2-1 | 13 | TRBV5-1 | ASSSRTSGNNEQF
TRBJ2-3 | 14 | TRBV5-6 | ASSLDLGSFGDTQY
TRBJ1-5 | 12 | TRBV4-1 | ASSRLSSNQPQH
TRBJ2-2 | 13 | TRBV6-5 | ASSTSTRSTGELF
TRBJ2-7 | 11 | TRBV5-1 | ASSLEGGNEQY
TRBJ2-3 | 12 | TRBV27 | ASRRTGGADTQY
TRBJ1-5 | 13 | TRBV7-2 | ASSLEGALDQPQH
TRBJ1-1 | 10 | TRBV6-5 | ASSYRGGEAF
TRBJ2-6 | 14 | TRBV19 | ASSIQGRSGANVLT
TRBJ1-1 | 12 | TRBV19 | ASSIPGVLHEAF
TRBJ1-1 | 11 | TRBV12-3/TRBV12-4 | ASSPRGEVEAF
TRBJ1-6 | 10 | TRBV11-1 | ASSSNESPLH
TRBJ1-2 | 12 | TRBV19 | ASSVEVRNYGYT
TRBJ2-1 | 12 | TRBV10-1 | ASSVGGRVDEQF
TRBJ2-7 | 14 | TRBV27 | ASSFVEAGGRYEQY
TRBJ1-3 | 13 | TRBV19 | ASSSLPVSGNTIY
TRBJ1-6 | 15 | TRBV7-9 | ASSLVGQGFYNSPLH
TRBJ1-2 | 13 | TRBV18 | ASSPRQAGGYGYT
TRBJ2-3 | 14 | TRBV25-1 | ASFGTSGGGADTQY
TRBJ1-3 | 14 | TRBV4-1 | ASSQDQISSGNTIY
TRBJ1-2 | 12 | TRBV5-4 | ASSLVPVDYGYT
TRBJ1-5 | 15 | TRBV7-2 | ASSSREDRHSNQPQH
TRBJ1-4 | 13 | TRBV10-3 | AISESPQGREKLF
TRBJ2-2 | 14 | TRBV9 | ASSVEGGGGAGELF